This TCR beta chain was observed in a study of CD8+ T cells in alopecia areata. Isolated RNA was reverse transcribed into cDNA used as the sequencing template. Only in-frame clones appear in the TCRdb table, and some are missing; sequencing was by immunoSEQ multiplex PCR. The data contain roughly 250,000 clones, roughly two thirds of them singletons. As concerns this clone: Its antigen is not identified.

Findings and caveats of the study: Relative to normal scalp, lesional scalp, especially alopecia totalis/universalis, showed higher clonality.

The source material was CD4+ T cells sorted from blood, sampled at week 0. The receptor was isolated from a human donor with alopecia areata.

The CDR3 nucleotides are TGCGCCAGCAGCACAGGGGGATACGAGCAGTACTTC. Its translation: CASSTGGYEQYF. The V gene is TRBV5-1, the J gene TRBJ2-7, with 8 positions matching TRBD1. The CDR3 contains 12 residues. The germline CDR1 and CDR2 sequences are SGHRS and YFSETQ. Germline trimming cut 4 bases from V and 4 bases from J; bases unmatched to any gene: 1.